The 20 T cell receptor beta chains below were found in one sample sequenced in a study of T cell repertoires in cytomegalovirus infection. TCRdb processed the reads anew with MiXCR; each CDR3 protein has one entry. This table holds nearly 650,000 distinct CDR3 sequences, roughly 26% found once. The sequenced sample was CD8+ T cells from PBMCs. The source of these receptors is a human donor in good health (CMV status not recorded). Some clones in this sample may be carry-over from other donors' samples.

This clonotype appeared many times. The chain joins TRBV27 to TRBJ2-3, with a weak D call TRBD1 (5 bases). The CDR3 covers 15 residues. Germline V gene sequence: CDR1 MNHEY, CDR2 SMNVEV (reference sequence). V was shortened by 6 bases and J by 3 bases, with 16 bases between the two germline ends. The CDR3 sequence is CASSQQAVRTDTQYF. The DNA for the CDR3 is TGTGCCAGCAGCCAACAGGCGGTTAGGACAGATACGCAGTATTTT.

The chain recombines TRBV29-1 with TRBJ2-6; D is perhaps TRBD2 (6 bases). This CDR3 is built from 18 residues. V was pared by 5 bases and J by 0 bases, with 20 bases between. Germline CDR1 and CDR2: SQVTM and ANQGSEA. The CDR3, as DNA: TGCAGCGTTTTGGGCTCAGGAGGGGAGCCCTCTGGGGCCAACGTCCTGACTTTC. Protein: CSVLGSGGEPSGANVLTF.

This clonotype occurred many times. This rearrangement joins TRBV7-2 to TRBJ2-7; unclear D gene. Germline V gene sequence: CDR1 SGHTA, CDR2 FQGNSA. Trimming took 5 bases from V and 5 from J, leaving 10 bases between them. This CDR3 has 12 residues. The CDR3 DNA reads TGTGCCAGCAGCCATGGGTCGGACGAGCAGTACTTC. Its protein is CASSHGSDEQYF.

This clonotype was detected a few times. This rearrangement joins TRBV5-6 to TRBJ1-5, with D perhaps matching TRBD1 (5 bases). Per germline, CDR1 SGHDT and CDR2 YYEEEE. Trimming cost V 4 bases and J 12 bases, with 14 bases left between them. This CDR3 comprises 12 residues. The CDR3 is CASSVGTSDQHF. The CDR3 region has the DNA TGTGCCAGCAGCGTTGGGACCTCAGACCAGCATTTT.

This clonotype showed up many times. The chain recombines TRBV7-2 with TRBJ2-7; 9 bases map to TRBD2. Trimming at V came to 4 bases and at J to 5 bases, leaving 6 bases not matched to a gene. Germline-derived CDR1 and CDR2 are SGHTA and FQGNSA. The CDR3 totals 14 residues. This chain's CDR3 is CASSYPSGANEQYF. Written as DNA, the CDR3 is TGTGCCAGCAGCTATCCTAGCGGGGCCAACGAGCAGTACTTC.

This clonotype was picked up a small number of times. The genes are TRBV20-1 and TRBJ1-1; unclear D gene. Germline V gives CDR1 DFQATT, CDR2 SNEGSKA (reference sequence). V was clipped by 5 bases and J by 0 bases, with 13 bases between them. CDR3 length equals 14 residues. The CDR3 DNA reads as TGCAGTGCTCCCAGGACTGCCATGAACACTGAAGCTTTCTTT. Translation: CSAPRTAMNTEAFF.

This clonotype was seen a few times. An end of the junction does not agree with germline; a read error may underlie this. V and J are TRBV23-1 and TRBJ1-4; D is ambiguous. TRBV23-1 belongs to the ORF category, with a function that is uncertain. The CDR3 has 8 amino acids. DNA for the CDR3: TGCGCCAGCAGTCAAAGCCCCTTT. Residues: CASSQSPF.

This clonotype was detected many times. V and J are TRBV4-1 and TRBJ2-2; no clear D. CDR1 and CDR2 (germline): MGHRA, YSYEKL. The CDR3 runs to 16 residues. With 0 bases removed from V and 1 base from J, the gap between germline ends came to 9 bases. DNA of the CDR3: TGCGCCAGCAGCCAAGATGTTATCCTGAACACCGGGGAGCTGTTTTTT. Amino acid sequence: CASSQDVILNTGELFF.

V is TRBV24-1 and J is TRBJ1-1; D is undetermined. CDR1 is KGHDR, CDR2 SFDVKD, per germline. V lost 8 bases and J lost 1, with 10 bases in between. The CDR3 runs 13 residues. This chain's CDR3 is CATIDRTNTEAFF. As DNA, the CDR3 is TGTGCCACCATCGACCGGACGAACACTGAAGCTTTCTTT.

V usage is TRBV6-6 and J usage is TRBJ2-6; D gene ambiguous. Trimming stripped 10 bases from V and 3 bases from J, with 13 bases between. The CDR3 runs to 14 residues. The germline V gene has CDR1 MNHNY and CDR2 SVGAGI (reference sequence). CDR3 coding DNA: TGTGCCACCAGAGCAGCCGTTGGGGCCAACGTCCTGACTTTC. Its protein product is CATRAAVGANVLTF.

The gene calls are TRBV20-1 and TRBJ2-7; D uncertain. Trimming removed 1 base at V and 0 bases at J, with 10 bases between. Germline V CDR1 and CDR2: DFQATT, SNEGSKA (reference sequence). The CDR3 totals 14 residues. CDR3 loop: CSARVGTASYEQYV. The CDR3 nucleotides are TGCAGTGCTAGAGTCGGAACAGCCTCCTACGAGCAGTACGTC.

The chain carries TRBV7-3 and TRBJ2-1; TRBD2 aligns across 15 bases. Losses at the gene ends were 2 bases for V and 2 bases for J; bases not matched to a gene: 7. The CDR3 contains 19 residues. Germline V CDR1 and CDR2: SGHTA, FQGTGA. CDR3 sequence: CASSLPGLAGGSAYNEQFF. DNA for the CDR3: TGTGCCAGCAGCTTACCGGGACTAGCGGGGGGATCCGCCTACAATGAGCAGTTCTTC.

The chain combines TRBV4-1 with TRBJ2-2, with D uncertain. Germline lookup yields CDR1 MGHRA and CDR2 YSYEKL. V was shortened by 6 bases and J by 1 base, with 12 bases between the two germline ends. The CDR3 is made up of 15 amino acids. CDR3 nucleotide sequence: TGCGCCAGCAGGCCCAGGACGGGGAACACCGGGGAGCTGTTTTTT. Translation gives CASRPRTGNTGELFF.

This clonotype was found once. The chain combines TRBV12-3 or TRBV12-4 with TRBJ2-3; 9 bases fit TRBD2. This CDR3 has 15 residues. Germline trimming cut 3 bases from V and 1 base from J; bases unmatched to any gene: 2. As DNA, the CDR3 is TGTGCCAGCAGTTTTGCGGGGGGGGGCACAGATACGCAGTATTTT. This sequence encodes CASSFAGGGTDTQYF.

This clonotype was seen ten or more times. The rearrangement uses TRBV6-1 and TRBJ2-1, with 7 bases lining up with TRBD2. The CDR3 runs to 14 residues. Germline assignment: CDR1 MNHNS and CDR2 SASEGT. J lost 8 bases, V lost 5 bases, and 9 bases had no gene match. CDR3 protein: CASSWRGGMDEQFF. The CDR3 DNA reads TGTGCCAGCAGTTGGCGCGGGGGAATGGATGAGCAGTTCTTC.

The rearrangement uses TRBV10-3 and TRBJ1-1, with a tentative D call TRBD1 (5 bases). Per germline, CDR1 ENHRY and CDR2 SYGVKD. V lost 2 bases, J lost 7 bases, and 8 bases lay in between. The CDR3 totals 12 residues. CDR3 coding DNA: TGTGCCATCAGTGAGGGGGACGTTGAAGCTTTCTTT. The encoded protein is CAISEGDVEAFF.

A few counts support this clonotype. This chain links TRBV28 with TRBJ2-1, with 10 bases that match TRBD1. Germline V gives CDR1 MDHEN, CDR2 SYDVKM. Unmatched junction bases numbered 10, after V lost 10 bases and J lost 7 bases. CDR3 length: 14 residues. CDR3 DNA: TGTGCCACCCGGGACAGGGGTGTCATAAATGAGCAGTTCTTC. The encoded protein is CATRDRGVINEQFF.

This clonotype was seen a few times. The gene calls are TRBV5-1 and TRBJ2-7; D possibly corresponds to TRBD1 (5 bases). Germline CDR1 is SGHRS and CDR2 is YFSETQ. CDR3 length equals 15 residues. The V end was cut by 3 bases, the J end by 0 bases, with 13 bases between. The CDR3 DNA is TGCGCCAGCAGCTCAGGGCCTTGGAGCTCCTACGAGCAGTACGTC. Translation: CASSSGPWSSYEQYV.

This clonotype has just a few counts. The rearrangement joins TRBV25-1 to TRBJ1-1; TRBD1 matches at 8 bases. Germline CDR1 is MGHDK and CDR2 is SYGVNS. The V and J ends lost 2 bases and 6 bases, in that order; junction bases with no gene match: 5. The CDR3 has 14 amino acids. The CDR3 nucleotides are TGTGCCAGCAGTGAAGGACAGGGTCGAGCTGAAGCTTTCTTT. Protein: CASSEGQGRAEAFF.

Points on this clonotype: This may come from a read error, since a much larger clone is one base off. The chain employs TRBV6-2 or TRBV6-3 and TRBJ1-6; D is undetermined. Germline lookup yields CDR1 MNHEY and CDR2 SVGEGT. The CDR3 is 14 amino acids. The CDR3 here is CASSYNSDNSPLHF. CDR3 sequence (DNA): TGTGCCAGCAGTTATAACTCCGATAATTCACCCCTCCACTTT.